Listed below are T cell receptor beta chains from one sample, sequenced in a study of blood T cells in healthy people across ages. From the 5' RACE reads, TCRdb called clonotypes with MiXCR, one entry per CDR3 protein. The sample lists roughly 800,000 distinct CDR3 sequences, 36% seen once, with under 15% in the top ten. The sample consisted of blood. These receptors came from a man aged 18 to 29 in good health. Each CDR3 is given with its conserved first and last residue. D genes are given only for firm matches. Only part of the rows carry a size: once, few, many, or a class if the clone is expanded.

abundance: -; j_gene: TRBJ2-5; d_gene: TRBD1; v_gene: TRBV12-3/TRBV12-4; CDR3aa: CASGMSGTGVGTQYF; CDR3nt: TGTGCCAGCGGCATGTCCGGGACAGGGGTAGGGACCCAGTACTTC
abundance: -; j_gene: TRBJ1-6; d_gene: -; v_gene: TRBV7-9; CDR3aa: CASSLDSSPLHF; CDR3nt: TGTGCCAGCAGCTTAGACAGTTCACCCCTCCACTTT
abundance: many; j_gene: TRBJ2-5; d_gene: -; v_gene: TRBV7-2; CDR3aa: CASSLQRAEETQYF; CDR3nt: TGTGCCAGCAGCTTACAGCGGGCAGAGGAGACCCAGTACTTC
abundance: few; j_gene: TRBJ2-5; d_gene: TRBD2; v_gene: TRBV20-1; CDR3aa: CSAKTSGGGSYNEQYF; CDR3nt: TGCAGTGCTAAGACTAGCGGGGGGGGTTCCTACAATGAGCAGTACTTC
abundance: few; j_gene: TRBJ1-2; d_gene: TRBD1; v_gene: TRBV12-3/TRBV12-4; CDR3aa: CASSPRKEQGFFNYGYTF; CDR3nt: TGTGCCAGCAGTCCGAGAAAGGAACAGGGGTTCTTTAACTATGGCTACACCTTC
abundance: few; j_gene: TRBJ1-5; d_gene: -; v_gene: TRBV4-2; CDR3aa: CASSQDFRRGNQPQHF; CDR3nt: TGTGCCAGCAGCCAAGATTTTCGAAGGGGCAATCAGCCCCAGCATTTT
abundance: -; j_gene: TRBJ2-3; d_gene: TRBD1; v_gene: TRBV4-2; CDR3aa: CASSQDGTVTDTQYF; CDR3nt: TGTGCCAGCAGCCAAGATGGGACAGTGACAGATACGCAGTATTTT
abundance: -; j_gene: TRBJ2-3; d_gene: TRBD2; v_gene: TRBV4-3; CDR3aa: CASSQQTSGLALPETQYF; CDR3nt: TGCGCCAGCAGCCAACAAACATCGGGACTAGCACTGCCAGAGACGCAGTATTTT
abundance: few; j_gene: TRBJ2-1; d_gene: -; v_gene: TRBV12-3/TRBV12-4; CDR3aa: CASSSNGHNEQFF; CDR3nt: TGTGCCAGCAGTTCTAACGGACACAATGAGCAGTTCTTC
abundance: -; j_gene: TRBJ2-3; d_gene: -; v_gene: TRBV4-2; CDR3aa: CASSQDLLPASTDTQYF; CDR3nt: TGTGCCAGCAGCCAGGACTTGTTGCCCGCTAGCACAGATACGCAGTATTTT
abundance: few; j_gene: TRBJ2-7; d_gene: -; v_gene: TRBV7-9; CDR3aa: CASSLVAPGEQYF; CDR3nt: TGTGCCAGCAGCTTAGTGGCCCCGGGTGAGCAGTACTTC
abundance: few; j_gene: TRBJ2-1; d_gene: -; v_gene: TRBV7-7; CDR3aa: CASSSGRLVSYNEQFF; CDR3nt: TGTGCTAGCAGCTCCGGGCGACTAGTCTCCTACAATGAGCAGTTCTTC
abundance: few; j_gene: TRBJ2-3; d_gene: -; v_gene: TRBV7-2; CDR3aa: CASSYQRRGRGDTQYF; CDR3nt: TGTGCCAGCAGCTACCAGCGGAGGGGCCGTGGAGATACGCAGTATTTT
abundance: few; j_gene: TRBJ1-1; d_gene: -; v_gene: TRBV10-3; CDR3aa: CAISEVRNTEAFF; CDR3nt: TGTGCCATCAGTGAGGTCAGGAACACTGAAGCTTTCTTT
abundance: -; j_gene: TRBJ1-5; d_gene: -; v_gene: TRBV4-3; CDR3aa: CASSQDGGYGNQPQHF; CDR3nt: TGCGCCAGCAGCCAAGATGGGGGGTATGGCAATCAGCCCCAGCATTTT
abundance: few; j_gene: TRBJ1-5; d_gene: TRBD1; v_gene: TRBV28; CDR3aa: CASSARTGGDQPQHF; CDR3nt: TGTGCCAGCAGTGCGCGGACAGGGGGTGATCAGCCCCAGCATTTT
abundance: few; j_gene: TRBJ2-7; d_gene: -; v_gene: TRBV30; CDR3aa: CAWSEAATYEQYF; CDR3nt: TGTGCCTGGAGTGAGGCAGCAACCTACGAGCAGTACTTC
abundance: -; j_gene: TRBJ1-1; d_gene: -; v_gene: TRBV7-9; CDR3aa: CASSLVDGTEAFF; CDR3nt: TGTGCCAGCAGCTTAGTTGACGGGACTGAAGCTTTCTTT
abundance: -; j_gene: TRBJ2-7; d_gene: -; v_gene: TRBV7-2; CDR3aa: CASSIRQVSYEQYF; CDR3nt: TGTGCCAGCAGCATCCGACAGGTCTCCTACGAGCAGTACTTC
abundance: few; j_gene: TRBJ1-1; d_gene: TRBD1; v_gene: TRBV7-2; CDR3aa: CASRQDRGLAEAFF; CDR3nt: TGTGCCAGCAGGCAAGACAGGGGGTTGGCTGAAGCTTTCTTT
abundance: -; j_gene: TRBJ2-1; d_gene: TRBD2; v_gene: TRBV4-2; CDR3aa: CASSEGPGTSGTNEQFF; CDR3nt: TGTGCCAGCAGCGAAGGACCCGGGACTAGCGGGACGAATGAGCAGTTCTTC
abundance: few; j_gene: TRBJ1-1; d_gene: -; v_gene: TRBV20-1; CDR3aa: CSVPSPYTMNTEAFF; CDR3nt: TGCAGTGTCCCGTCACCCTACACCATGAACACTGAAGCTTTCTTT
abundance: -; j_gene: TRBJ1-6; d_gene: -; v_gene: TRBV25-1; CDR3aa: CASSEYGRAKGSPLHF; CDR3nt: TGTGCCAGCAGTGAATACGGCAGGGCAAAGGGGTCACCCCTCCACTTT
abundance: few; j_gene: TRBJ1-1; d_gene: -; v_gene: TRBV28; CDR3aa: CASSLAKGRPNTEAFF; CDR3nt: TGTGCCAGCAGTCTTGCGAAGGGACGGCCGAACACTGAAGCTTTCTTT
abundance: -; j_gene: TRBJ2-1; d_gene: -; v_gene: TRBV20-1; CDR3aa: CSVSRGLIQETQFF; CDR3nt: TGCAGTGTTAGCAGGGGCCTTATCCAAGAGACCCAGTTCTTC
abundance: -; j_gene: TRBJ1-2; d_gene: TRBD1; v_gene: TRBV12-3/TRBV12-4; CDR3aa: CASSVTGGEGGYTF; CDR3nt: TGTGCCAGCAGTGTAACAGGGGGCGAGGGTGGCTACACCTTC
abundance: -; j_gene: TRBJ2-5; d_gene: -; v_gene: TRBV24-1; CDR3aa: CATSGVGQETQYF; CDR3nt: TGTGCCACCAGTGGGGTAGGCCAAGAGACCCAGTACTTC
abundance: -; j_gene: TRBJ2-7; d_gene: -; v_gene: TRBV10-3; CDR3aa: CATSDGRSDTQYF; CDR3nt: TGTGCCACCTCGGACGGTCGGTCTGACACCCAGTACTTC
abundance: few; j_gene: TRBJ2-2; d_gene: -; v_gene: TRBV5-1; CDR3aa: CASEGVGAGELFF; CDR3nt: TGCGCCAGCGAAGGGGTTGGCGCCGGGGAGCTGTTTTTT
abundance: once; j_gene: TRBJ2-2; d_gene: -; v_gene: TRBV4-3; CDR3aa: CASSQDRAFNTGELFF; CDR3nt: TGCGCCAGCAGCCAAGATAGGGCCTTTAACACCGGGGAGCTGTTTTTT
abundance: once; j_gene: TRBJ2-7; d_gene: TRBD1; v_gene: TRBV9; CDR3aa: CASTVTGGDNEQYF; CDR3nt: TGTGCCAGCACCGTGACAGGGGGGGACAATGAGCAGTACTTC
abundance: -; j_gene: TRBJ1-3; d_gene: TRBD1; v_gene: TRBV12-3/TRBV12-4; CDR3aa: CASSLGQEGNTIYF; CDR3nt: TGTGCCAGCAGTTTGGGACAGGAGGGAAACACCATATATTTT
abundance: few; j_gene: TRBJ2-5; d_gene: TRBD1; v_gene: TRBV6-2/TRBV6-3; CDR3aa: CASSSYRGEETQYF; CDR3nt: TGTGCCAGCAGTTCCTACAGGGGAGAAGAGACCCAGTACTTC
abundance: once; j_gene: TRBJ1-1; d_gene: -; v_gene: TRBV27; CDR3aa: CASSLSFGPNEAFF; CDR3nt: TGTGCCAGCAGTTTATCTTTTGGGCCGAATGAAGCTTTCTTT
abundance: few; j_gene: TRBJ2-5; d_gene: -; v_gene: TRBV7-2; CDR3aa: CASSPTQGRGEQYF; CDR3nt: TGTGCCAGCAGCCCGACACAGGGTCGGGGTGAGCAGTACTTC
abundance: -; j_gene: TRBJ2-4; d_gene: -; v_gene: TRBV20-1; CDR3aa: CSARSGVNIQYF; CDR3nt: TGCAGTGCTAGATCAGGGGTGAACATTCAGTACTTC
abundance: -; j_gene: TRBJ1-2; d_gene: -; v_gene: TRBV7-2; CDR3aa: CASSLALPGMEGYTF; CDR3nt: TGTGCCAGCAGCTTAGCTTTACCGGGCATGGAGGGCTACACCTTC
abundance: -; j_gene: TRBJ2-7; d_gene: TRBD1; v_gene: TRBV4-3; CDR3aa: CASSPGTGVSYEQYF; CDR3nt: TGCGCCAGCAGCCCCGGGACAGGGGTCTCCTACGAGCAGTACTTC
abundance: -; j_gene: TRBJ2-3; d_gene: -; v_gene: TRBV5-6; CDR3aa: CASSHRTGTDTQYF; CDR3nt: TGTGCCAGCAGCCACAGGACAGGCACAGATACGCAGTATTTT
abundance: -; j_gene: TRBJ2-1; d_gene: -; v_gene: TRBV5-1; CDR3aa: CASSLEGERSSYNEQFF; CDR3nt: TGCGCCAGCAGCTTGGAGGGAGAGCGGAGCTCCTACAATGAGCAGTTCTTC
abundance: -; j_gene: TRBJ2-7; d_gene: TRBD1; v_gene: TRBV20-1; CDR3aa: CSAPGQQYEQYF; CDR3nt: TGCAGTGCTCCGGGACAGCAGTACGAGCAGTACTTC
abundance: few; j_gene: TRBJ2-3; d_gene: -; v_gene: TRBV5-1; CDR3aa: CASSPTGSPDTQYF; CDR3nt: TGCGCCAGCAGTCCTACAGGGTCCCCAGATACGCAGTATTTT
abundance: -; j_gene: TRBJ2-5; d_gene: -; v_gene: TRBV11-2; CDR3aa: CASSSDSAQYF; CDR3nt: TGTGCCAGCAGCTCCGACTCCGCCCAGTACTTC
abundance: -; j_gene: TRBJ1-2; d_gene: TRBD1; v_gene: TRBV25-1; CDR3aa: CAGSEGPGQGDYGYTF; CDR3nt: TGTGCCGGCAGTGAAGGGCCGGGACAGGGGGACTATGGCTACACCTTC
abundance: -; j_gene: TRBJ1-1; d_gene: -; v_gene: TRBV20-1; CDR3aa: CSANRGVFTEAFF; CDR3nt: TGCAGTGCTAATCGGGGGGTTTTTACTGAAGCTTTCTTT
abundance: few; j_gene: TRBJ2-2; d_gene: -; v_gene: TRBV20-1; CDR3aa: CSALDSSDGELFF; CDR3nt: TGCAGTGCTTTGGACTCTTCGGACGGGGAGCTGTTTTTT
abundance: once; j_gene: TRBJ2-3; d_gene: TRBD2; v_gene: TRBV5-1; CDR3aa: CANSFAGLAGTNPAHTDTQYF; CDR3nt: TGCGCCAACAGCTTCGCCGGACTAGCGGGGACCAACCCGGCCCACACAGATACGCAGTATTTT
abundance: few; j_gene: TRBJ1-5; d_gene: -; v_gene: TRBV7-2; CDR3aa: CASSPDPSQPQHF; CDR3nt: TGTGCCAGCAGCCCTGACCCAAGTCAGCCCCAGCATTTT
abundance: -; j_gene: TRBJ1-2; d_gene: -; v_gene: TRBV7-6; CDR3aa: CASSLAMGSGYTF; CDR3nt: TGTGCCAGCAGCTTAGCGATGGGGTCTGGCTACACCTTC
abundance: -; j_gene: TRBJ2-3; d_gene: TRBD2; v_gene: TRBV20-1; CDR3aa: CSALLAGGTDTQYF; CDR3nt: TGCAGTGCGCTGCTAGCGGGGGGCACAGATACGCAGTATTTT
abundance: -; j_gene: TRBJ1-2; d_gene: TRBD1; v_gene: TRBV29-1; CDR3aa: CSVERGHHYGYTF; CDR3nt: TGCAGCGTTGAGAGGGGGCACCACTATGGCTACACCTTC
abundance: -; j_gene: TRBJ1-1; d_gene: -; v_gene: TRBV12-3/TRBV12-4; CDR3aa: CASSLAGPDTEAFF; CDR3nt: TGTGCCAGCAGTTTGGCGGGGCCCGACACTGAAGCTTTCTTT
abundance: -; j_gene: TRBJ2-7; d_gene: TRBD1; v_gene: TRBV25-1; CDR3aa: CASSDEARQGAYEQYF; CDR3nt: TGTGCCAGCAGTGATGAGGCTCGACAGGGAGCCTACGAGCAGTACTTC
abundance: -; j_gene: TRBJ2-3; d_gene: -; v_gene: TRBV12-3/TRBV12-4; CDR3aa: CASRPGDGAGTDTQYF; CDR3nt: TGTGCCAGCAGGCCCGGGGACGGGGCGGGGACAGATACGCAGTATTTT